This T cell receptor beta chain was documented in a study of post-analysis software for immune sequencing data. Study-level findings and limits: About 5 TRBV segments occurring more often in patients than controls included TRBV5-6, TRBV5-1 and TRBV20-1. There was significantly lower normalized Chao1 diversity in multiple sclerosis patients than in controls.

This clonotype was seen more than once but under ten times. What it recognizes is unknown. A much larger clone is a single base away; this may be a read error. Included in the TCR beta cDNA libraries were unique molecular identifiers. TCRdb reprocessed the PCR reads via MiXCR and lists one record per CDR3 protein. The table has a few hundred thousand distinct CDR3 sequences, about 38% seen once. Germline V CDR1 and CDR2: MNHEY, SVGAGI. The CDR3 length is 14 residues. Input material: blood. The clonotype originates from a girl aged 5-17 years with multiple sclerosis. The chain is built from TRBV6-5 and TRBJ2-5; D unclear. CDR3 nucleotide sequence: TGTGCCGGCAGTTACTCGCGAGTTCAGAAGACCCAGTACTTC. Amino acid sequence: CAGSYSRVQKTQYF.